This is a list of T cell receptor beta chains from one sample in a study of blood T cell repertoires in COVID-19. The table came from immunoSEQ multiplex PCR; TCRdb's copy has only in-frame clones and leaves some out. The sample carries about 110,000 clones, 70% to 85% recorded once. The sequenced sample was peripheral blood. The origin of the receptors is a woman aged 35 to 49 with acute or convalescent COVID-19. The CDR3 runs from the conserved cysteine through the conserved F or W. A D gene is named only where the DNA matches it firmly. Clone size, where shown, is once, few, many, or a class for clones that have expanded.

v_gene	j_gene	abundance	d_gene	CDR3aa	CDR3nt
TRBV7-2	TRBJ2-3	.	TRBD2	CASSLGRDQGGSTDTQYF	TGTGCCAGCAGCTTAGGACGGGATCAGGGAGGGAGCACAGATACGCAGTATTTT
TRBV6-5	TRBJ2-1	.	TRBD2	CASSYPSGGAPNEQFF	TGTGCCAGCAGTTACCCTAGCGGGGGGGCTCCCAATGAGCAGTTCTTC
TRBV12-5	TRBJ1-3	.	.	CASGPVVGNTIYF	TGTGCTAGTGGCCCAGTGGTGGGAAACACCATATATTTT
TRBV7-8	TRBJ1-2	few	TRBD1	CASRKNRDSTPYGYTF	TGTGCCAGCAGAAAAAACCGGGACAGCACTCCCTATGGCTACACCTTC
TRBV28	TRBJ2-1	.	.	CASSLTPGYSYNEQFF	TGTGCCAGCAGTTTAACCCCAGGATACTCCTACAATGAGCAGTTCTTC
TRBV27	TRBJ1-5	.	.	CASSLSGQRYSNQPQHF	TGTGCCAGCAGTTTATCTGGACAGAGGTATAGCAATCAGCCCCAGCATTTT
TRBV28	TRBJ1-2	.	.	CASSLLAPRGTYGYTF	TGTGCCAGCAGTTTATTGGCGCCTCGGGGAACCTATGGCTACACCTTC
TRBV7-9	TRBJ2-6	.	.	CASSPLSQRSSGANVLTF	TGTGCCAGCAGCCCCCTTAGCCAGAGAAGCTCTGGGGCCAACGTCCTGACTTTC
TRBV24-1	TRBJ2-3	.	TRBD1	CATSDPIGTGDTQYF	TGTGCCACCAGTGACCCAATCGGGACAGGCGATACGCAGTATTTT
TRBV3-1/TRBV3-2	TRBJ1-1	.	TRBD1	CASSQGYRGGNTEAFF	TGTGCCAGCAGCCAAGGATACAGGGGTGGGAACACTGAAGCTTTCTTT
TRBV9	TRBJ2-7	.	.	CASSVAVAGEQYF	TGTGCCAGCAGCGTAGCCGTCGCGGGAGAGCAGTACTTC
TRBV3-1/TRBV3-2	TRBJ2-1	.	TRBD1	CASSSIGGPYNEQFF	TGTGCCAGCAGCTCCATAGGGGGCCCCTACAATGAGCAGTTCTTC
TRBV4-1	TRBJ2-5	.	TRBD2	CASSRPPAGQETQYF	TGCGCCAGCAGCCGCCCACCAGCGGGGCAAGAGACCCAGTACTTC
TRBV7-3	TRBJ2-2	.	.	CASSLWAGGELFF	TGTGCCAGCAGCTTATGGGCGGGCGGGGAGCTGTTTTTT
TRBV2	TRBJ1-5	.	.	CASDSLSNQPQHF	TGTGCCAGCGACAGCCTAAGCAATCAGCCCCAGCATTTT
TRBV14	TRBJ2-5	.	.	CASSPQETQYF	TGTGCCAGCAGCCCGCAAGAGACCCAGTACTTC
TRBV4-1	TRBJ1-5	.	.	CASSQDPNQPQHF	TGCGCCAGCAGCCAAGACCCAAATCAGCCCCAGCATTTT
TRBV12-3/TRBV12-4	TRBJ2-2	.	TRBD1	CASSPRGFGELFF	TGTGCCAGCAGCCCCAGGGGGTTCGGGGAGCTGTTTTTT
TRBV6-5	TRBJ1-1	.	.	CASSYSGGKAFF	TGTGCCAGCAGTTACTCGGGGGGGAAAGCTTTCTTT
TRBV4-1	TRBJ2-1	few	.	CASSQDPTSGGEQFF	TGCGCCAGCAGCCAAGATCCGACTTCCGGGGGTGAGCAGTTCTTC
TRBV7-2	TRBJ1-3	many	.	CASSSKLGYTIYF	TGTGCCAGCAGCAGCAAGTTGGGCTACACCATATATTTT
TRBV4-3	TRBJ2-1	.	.	CASSQVTSSYNEQFF	TGCGCCAGCAGCCAAGTTACAAGCTCCTACAATGAGCAGTTCTTC
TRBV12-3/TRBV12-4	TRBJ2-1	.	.	CASSLRGNEQFF	TGTGCCAGCAGTTTAAGGGGGAATGAGCAGTTCTTC
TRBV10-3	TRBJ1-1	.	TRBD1	CAISSGQAPNTEAFF	TGTGCCATCAGCTCCGGACAGGCGCCGAACACTGAAGCTTTCTTT
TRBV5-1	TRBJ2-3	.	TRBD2	CASSPGLAGGEIQGTDTQYF	TGCGCCAGCAGCCCGGGACTAGCGGGGGGGGAAATTCAAGGCACAGATACGCAGTATTTT
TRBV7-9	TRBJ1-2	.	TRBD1	CASSLGQGPKYGYTF	TGTGCCAGCAGCTTGGGACAGGGCCCGAAGTATGGCTACACCTTC
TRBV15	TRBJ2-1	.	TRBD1	CATSRRRDRQTRNEQFF	TGTGCCACCAGCAGGAGACGGGACAGACAAACAAGGAATGAGCAGTTCTTC
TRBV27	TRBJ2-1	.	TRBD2	CASSFQAGGLIYRNEQFF	TGTGCCAGCAGTTTTCAAGCGGGGGGGTTAATCTACAGGAATGAGCAGTTCTTC
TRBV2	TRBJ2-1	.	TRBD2	CASRLAGGYNEQFF	TGTGCCAGCAGACTAGCGGGGGGTTACAATGAGCAGTTCTTC
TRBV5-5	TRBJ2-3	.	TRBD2	CASSPGGIRDTQYF	TGTGCCAGCAGCCCGGGAGGGATCAGAGATACGCAGTATTTT
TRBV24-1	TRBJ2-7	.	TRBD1	CATSFGQGTNEQYF	TGTGCCACCAGTTTTGGACAGGGTACGAACGAGCAGTACTTC
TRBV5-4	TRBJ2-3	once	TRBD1	CASSSQGSSTDTQYF	TGTGCCAGCAGCTCACAGGGGTCTAGCACAGATACGCAGTATTTT
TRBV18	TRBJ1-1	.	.	CASAGQTNTEAFF	TGTGCCAGCGCAGGACAGACGAACACTGAAGCTTTCTTT
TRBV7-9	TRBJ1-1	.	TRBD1	CASREQGTVNTEAFF	TGTGCCAGCAGGGAACAGGGGACTGTGAACACTGAAGCTTTCTTT
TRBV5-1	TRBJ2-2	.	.	CASSRGGAGELFF	TGCGCCAGCTCAAGAGGGGGAGCCGGGGAGCTGTTTTTT
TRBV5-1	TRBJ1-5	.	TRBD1	CASSYDRDQPQHF	TGCGCCAGCAGCTACGACAGGGATCAGCCCCAGCATTTT
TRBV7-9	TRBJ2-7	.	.	CASSNRAEGSYEQYF	TGTGCCAGCAGCAACCGGGCCGAGGGCTCCTACGAGCAGTACTTC
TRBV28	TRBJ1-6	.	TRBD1	CASSPGTAFNSPLHF	TGTGCCAGCAGTCCCGGGACAGCTTTTAATTCACCCCTCCACTTT
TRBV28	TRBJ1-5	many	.	CASNQGYSNQPQHF	TGTGCCAGCAACCAGGGGTATAGCAATCAGCCCCAGCATTTT
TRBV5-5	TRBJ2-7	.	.	CASSLIRGALAEQYF	TGTGCCAGCAGCTTGATCCGGGGGGCCCTCGCCGAGCAGTACTTC